These 28 T cell receptor beta chains share one sample of origin, sequenced in a study of blood T cells in healthy people across ages. Through a sample-barcoded 5' primer and a J-beta primer mix, a second PCR was run for about 6 to 12 cycles. One entry per CDR3 protein results from TCRdb running MiXCR on the 5' RACE reads. Of about 780,000 distinct CDR3 sequences listed, about half are singletons. The sample taken for sequencing was blood. Receptors originate from a man at least 80 years old in good health.

The gene calls are TRBV6-2 or TRBV6-3 and TRBJ2-3, with 10 bases matching TRBD2. With V trimmed by 8 bases and J by 8 bases, 19 bases remained unmatched. This CDR3 region has 17 residues. Germline CDR1 is MNHEY and CDR2 is SVGEGT. The CDR3 loop reads CASHRISGRAAPGTQYF. The CDR3 DNA is TGTGCCAGCCATAGGATCAGCGGGAGGGCCGCCCCCGGTACGCAGTATTTT.

Points on this clonotype: A read error may account for a junction end that differs from germline. CDR3 region: CASSIATTRQETQYF. CDR3 bases: TGTGCCAGCAGCATAGCGACGACGAGACAAGAGACCCAGTACTTC. The chain is built from TRBV7-2 and TRBJ2-5, with D perhaps matching TRBD2 (5 bases). CDR1 SGHTA and CDR2 FQGNSA come from the germline V gene. This CDR3 comprises 15 residues.

The rearrangement links TRBV20-1 to TRBJ2-1, with 7 bases lining up with TRBD2. Germline CDR1 reads DFQATT; CDR2 reads SNEGSKA (reference sequence). This CDR3 comprises 15 residues. Losses at the gene ends were 0 bases for V and 4 bases for J; bases not matched to a gene: 6. The CDR3, as DNA: TGCAGTGCTAGAGATATGCTAGCGGATTACAATGAGCAGTTCTTC. Encoded protein: CSARDMLADYNEQFF.

The chain is built from TRBV11-3 and TRBJ2-1; 8 bases fit TRBD2. The CDR3 sequence is 16 residues long. The trim removed 3 bases at V and 7 bases at J, leaving 11 bases unmatched. CDR1 and CDR2 (germline): SGHNT, YENEEA. The CDR3 loop reads CASSFSREGLGNEQFF. In nucleotides, the CDR3 is TGTGCCAGCAGCTTCTCCCGGGAGGGCTTAGGAAATGAGCAGTTCTTC.

The V and J genes are TRBV9 and TRBJ1-1; D gene unclear. Trimming took 1 base from V and 2 from J, leaving 9 bases between them. The CDR3 totals 14 residues. Germline values: CDR1 SGDLS, CDR2 YYNGEE. The CDR3 nucleotides are TGTGCCAGCAGCGTAAATAACGTCAACACTGAAGCTTTCTTT. Amino acid sequence: CASSVNNVNTEAFF.

This clonotype was counted many times. CDR3 sequence (DNA): TGTGCCAGCAGTGCGCTAGCGGACAATGAGCAGTTCTTC. Its translation: CASSALADNEQFF. This chain joins TRBV6-1 and TRBJ2-1, with TRBD2 identical over 7 bases. V lost 4 bases to trimming and J lost 5 bases; unmatched junction nucleotides: 2. In germline, CDR1 is MNHNS, CDR2 SASEGT. The CDR3 has 13 residues.

The chain uses TRBV7-3 and TRBJ2-5; tentatively, D is TRBD1 (6 bases). The V end was cut by 5 bases, the J end by 2 bases, with 9 bases between. This CDR3 has 13 residues. CDR1 and CDR2 from the germline V gene are SGHTA and FQGTGA. CDR3 nucleotides: TGTGCCAGCAGCATGGGACATCAAGAGACCCAGTACTTC. Residues: CASSMGHQETQYF.

This clonotype counts as large. This rearrangement joins TRBV29-1 to TRBJ1-2; D is uncertain. Trimming pared 5 bases from V and 4 bases from J, leaving 17 bases between. This CDR3 has 14 residues. Per germline, CDR1 SQVTM and CDR2 ANQGSEA. CDR3 region: CSVHSFGETYGYTF. The CDR3 coding sequence is TGCAGCGTTCATTCTTTCGGGGAGACCTATGGCTACACCTTC.

This clonotype was seen only a few times. This sequence joins TRBV6-6 and TRBJ2-5, with D unclear. Trimming cost V 5 bases and J 7 bases, with 14 bases left between them. The CDR3 sequence is 13 residues long. Germline CDR1 and CDR2: MNHNY and SVGAGI (reference sequence). The CDR3 region has the DNA TGTGCCAGCAGTGCTCCTTCATCGGGGACCCAGTACTTC. Amino acid sequence: CASSAPSSGTQYF.

There are many counts of this clonotype. This chain links TRBV7-2 with TRBJ2-3; 7 bases fit TRBD2. The V gene's germline CDR1 is SGHTA and CDR2 FQGNSA. Trimming cost V 1 base and J 2 bases; bases outside gene matches: 6. The CDR3 spans 16 residues. The CDR3 coding sequence is TGTGCCAGCAGCTTAGGGGTTCTAGCGGTCACAGATACGCAGTATTTT. This translates into CASSLGVLAVTDTQYF.

The chain combines TRBV7-2 with TRBJ2-1; 7 positions match TRBD2. Germline CDR1 reads SGHTA; CDR2 reads FQGNSA. J gave up 8 bases and V 3 bases, and 7 bases lay outside the gene matches. This CDR3 region has 14 residues. The chain's CDR3 is CASSLGLQTDEQFF. CDR3 DNA sequence: TGTGCCAGCAGCTTGGGACTACAAACAGATGAGCAGTTCTTC.

The chain couples TRBV12-3 or TRBV12-4 to TRBJ1-2, with 7 positions matching TRBD1. The CDR3 contains 14 residues. The ends lost 5 bases at V and 3 bases at J; junction bases unmatched: 6. The CDR3 protein is CASSPVTGYYGYTF. CDR3 bases: TGTGCCAGCAGTCCGGTGACAGGGTACTATGGCTACACCTTC.

The chain joins TRBV20-1 to TRBJ1-1; 8 bases map to TRBD1. The V and J ends lost 2 bases and 1 base, in that order; junction bases with no gene match: 6. This CDR3 has 15 amino acids. Germline V lookup: CDR1 DFQATT, CDR2 SNEGSKA (reference sequence). For the CDR3, the DNA is TGCAGTGCTAGAACCACGGACAGGGAGAACACTGAAGCTTTCTTT. Translation gives CSARTTDRENTEAFF.

In DNA form, the CDR3 reads TGCGCCAGCAGCTGGACACCGGGGGCTAAGAACACTGAAGCTTTCTTT. The encoded protein is CASSWTPGAKNTEAFF. The J gene is TRBJ1-1, the V gene TRBV5-1; maybe TRBD1 (6 bases). The CDR3 extends over 16 amino acids. With 3 bases removed from V and 1 base from J, the gap between germline ends came to 16 bases. Germline V gives CDR1 SGHRS, CDR2 YFSETQ.

This chain connects TRBV12-3 or TRBV12-4 to TRBJ2-7; weak D call: TRBD2 (6 bases). This CDR3 is 14 amino acids long. V dropped 0 bases and J dropped 1 base, with 7 bases sitting between them. The CDR3 DNA reads TGTGCCAGCAGTTTAGCGCGGGGATCCTACGAGCAGTACTTC. Translating it yields CASSLARGSYEQYF.

This clonotype has only a few counts. The chain uses TRBV28 and TRBJ2-5; the D is unclear. Germline lookup yields CDR1 MDHEN and CDR2 SYDVKM. The CDR3 runs 14 residues. The V end was cut by 6 bases, the J end by 4 bases, with 15 bases between. CDR3 sequence (DNA): TGTGCCAGCAGACCTACGGCTCTGAGAGAGACCCAGTACTTC. It yields the protein CASRPTALRETQYF.

The V and J genes are TRBV6-4 and TRBJ2-1, with TRBD2 matching over 11 bases. The junction had 1 base not matched to a gene; V was cut back by 3 bases and J by 6 bases. The V gene's germline CDR1 is MRHNA and CDR2 SNTAGT. The CDR3 runs 14 residues. CDR3 DNA sequence: TGTGCCAGCAGTGAACTAGCGGGGGCCAATGAGCAGTTCTTC. Translated, it gives CASSELAGANEQFF.

The chain is built from TRBV7-2 and TRBJ2-5, with 8 bases lining up with TRBD2. The junction had 4 bases not matched to a gene; V was cut back by 5 bases and J by 2 bases. CDR3 length: 14 amino acids. Germline lookup yields CDR1 SGHTA and CDR2 FQGNSA. CDR3 protein: CASSREGPQETQYF. CDR3 nucleotides: TGTGCCAGCAGCCGGGAGGGTCCGCAAGAGACCCAGTACTTC. The full variable domain, its missing parts supplied by reference TRBV7-2 and TRBJ2-5, is GAGVSQSPSNKVTEKGKDVELRCDPISGHTALYWYRQSLGQGLEFLIYFQGNSAPDKSGLPSDRFSAERTGGSVSTLTIQRTQQEDSAVYLCASSREGPQETQYFGPGTRLLVL.

This clonotype showed up many times. The chain couples TRBV29-1 to TRBJ1-2; 11 nucleotides match TRBD1. Trimming cost V 7 bases and J 2 bases; bases outside gene matches: 3. CDR1 is SQVTM, CDR2 ANQGSEA, per germline. The CDR3 is 13 residues long. DNA of the CDR3: TGCAGCGGGACAGGGGGCGCGAACTATGGCTACACCTTC. Amino acid sequence: CSGTGGANYGYTF.

V and J are TRBV7-8 and TRBJ2-5; 9 nucleotides line up with TRBD1. Trimming took 2 bases from V and 7 from J; bases not matched to a gene: 11. The CDR3 runs 16 residues. Germline CDR1 reads SGHVS; CDR2 reads FQNEAQ. This chain's CDR3 is CASSLLNPGQGGTQYF. The CDR3 nucleotides are TGTGCCAGCAGCTTACTCAACCCGGGACAGGGAGGGACCCAGTACTTC.

The V and J genes are TRBV19 and TRBJ2-1; D is unresolved. V lost 3 bases and J 3 bases, leaving 9 bases between the germline ends. Germline loops: CDR1 LNHDA, CDR2 SQIVND (reference sequence). The CDR3 runs to 14 residues. CDR3 in amino acids: CASSILPGYNEQFF. The DNA for the CDR3 is TGTGCCAGTAGTATTCTACCAGGCTACAATGAGCAGTTCTTC.

The chain uses TRBV20-1 and TRBJ2-3; 8 positions agree with TRBD2. This CDR3 spans 16 amino acids. Losses at the gene ends were 2 bases for V and 2 bases for J; bases not matched to a gene: 9. Germline loops: CDR1 DFQATT, CDR2 SNEGSKA (reference sequence). As DNA, the CDR3 is TGCAGTGCTAGACCCCCGGGGGGGCGATACACAGATACGCAGTATTTT. Translating gives CSARPPGGRYTDTQYF.

This clonotype showed up many times. This may be a read error: a much more frequent sequence differs by one nucleotide. The chain couples TRBV27 to TRBJ2-1; TRBD1 is a possible D gene (6 bases). The J call may be faulty, since TRBJ2-7 better matches the DNA end. This CDR3 contains 17 residues. CDR1 and CDR2 (germline): MNHEY, SMNVEV (reference sequence). The CDR3 here is CASRKTQGFNSYNEQYF. The CDR3 bases are TGTGCCAGCAGGAAGACTCAGGGGTTCAACTCCTACAATGAGCAGTACTTC.

The gene calls are TRBV4-3 and TRBJ2-3, with a possible D match to TRBD2 (6 bases). Germline loops: CDR1 LGHNA, CDR2 YSLEER. This CDR3 is built from 16 residues. The V and J ends lost 4 bases and 2 bases respectively, with 16 bases between them. CDR3 coding DNA: TGCGCCAGCAGCCGTGGGAGGACGGGGGTCACAGATACGCAGTATTTT. The encoded protein is CASSRGRTGVTDTQYF.

This rearrangement joins TRBV10-3 to TRBJ2-5; D uncertain. The V end lost 0 bases, the J end lost 11 bases, and 22 bases lay between the germline ends. The CDR3 sequence is 16 residues long. Germline V gives CDR1 ENHRY, CDR2 SYGVKD. The CDR3: CAISESIGLGSNEQYF. In DNA form, the CDR3 reads TGTGCCATCAGTGAGTCTATCGGTCTTGGATCCAATGAGCAGTACTTC.

The table lists this clonotype with a few counts. The genes are TRBV5-1 and TRBJ2-1; 11 bases line up with TRBD1. The CDR3 is made up of 13 amino acids. V shed 3 bases and J 9 bases; nucleotides not matched to a gene: 2. Germline-derived CDR1 and CDR2 are SGHRS and YFSETQ. CDR3 bases: TGCGCCAGCAGCTACGGACAGGGGGCTGAGCAGTTCTTC. It codes for CASSYGQGAEQFF.

With respect to this clonotype: This may arise from a read error, as a much more abundant clone is one base away. The V gene is TRBV6-6, the J gene TRBJ2-5; the D gene is possibly TRBD2 (5 bases). The CDR3 totals 16 residues. Trimming removed 7 bases from V and 11 bases from J, with 29 bases in between. Germline loops: CDR1 MNHNY, CDR2 SVGAGI (reference sequence). This CDR3 is CASTYRGRGTYNEQYF. CDR3 nucleotide sequence: TGTGCCAGCACCTACCGCGGCCGGGGTACCTACAATGAGCAGTACTTC.

V usage is TRBV7-9 and J usage is TRBJ2-5, with D maybe TRBD1 (5 bases). CDR3 length: 13 amino acids. The germline V gene encodes CDR1 SEHNR and CDR2 FQNEAQ (reference sequence). The ends were cut back, 5 bases at V and 2 bases at J, with 9 bases in the middle. The CDR3, as DNA: TGTGCCAGCAGCCCGACAGAACAAGAGACCCAGTACTTC. Translation gives CASSPTEQETQYF.